This entry concerns a single TCR beta chain. The CDR3 is made up of 12 amino acids. The germline V and J ends were trimmed by 5 bases and 8 bases, with 12 bases remaining between them. Germline V gives CDR1 GTSNPN, CDR2 SVGIG (reference sequence). The data originate from a study of cytomegalovirus exposure and HLA in healthy donors. PCR was performed using 60 Vbeta and 13 Jbeta primers. Sequenced by immunoSEQ multiplex PCR; TCRdb stores in-frame clones only, minus some. The sample includes about 87,000 clones. The receptor comes from a man aged 45-65 years in good health and CMV-seropositive. This chain joins TRBV30 and TRBJ1-4; maybe TRBD1 (5 bases). The sample comprised PBMCs. The CDR3 nucleotides read TGTGCCTGGGACTCCGCAGGGGAAAAACTGTTTTTT. Translating it yields CAWDSAGEKLFF.